Following are 14 T cell receptor beta chains from one sample sequenced in a study of T cell repertoires in cytomegalovirus infection. TCRdb re-called the reads through MiXCR, storing one row per CDR3 protein. The table lists some 150,000 distinct CDR3 sequences, about 6.5% of them singletons. Sequenced: PBMCs. Receptor source: a human donor in good health (CMV status not recorded). Some clones in this sample may be carry-over from other donors' samples.

This clonotype was detected ten times or more. The rearrangement joins TRBV6-1 to TRBJ1-4, with a tentative D call TRBD1 (5 bases). There are 13 residues in the CDR3. V lost 7 bases and J lost 5, with 11 bases in between. Germline lookup yields CDR1 MNHNS and CDR2 SASEGT. CDR3 coding DNA: TGTGCCAGCACAGGGAGGTCGAATGAAAAACTGTTTTTT. This codes for CASTGRSNEKLFF.

The rearrangement links TRBV29-1 to TRBJ1-5; a possible D gene is TRBD1 (5 bases). The CDR3 runs 14 residues. V lost 7 bases and J 0 bases, leaving 13 bases between the germline ends. The germline gives CDR1 SQVTM, CDR2 ANQGSEA. The CDR3 reads CSAAGVNSNQPQHF. The CDR3 coding sequence is TGCAGCGCCGCGGGGGTCAATAGCAATCAGCCCCAGCATTTT.

This clonotype was seen ten or more times. V is TRBV2 and J is TRBJ2-6; TRBD1 might be the D (6 bases). Germline CDR1 SNHLY, CDR2 FYNNEI. This CDR3 contains 16 residues. V was clipped by 0 bases and J by 0 bases, with 6 bases between them. In DNA form, the CDR3 reads TGTGCCAGCAGTGAAGCAGGGGGCTCTGGGGCCAACGTCCTGACTTTC. It codes for CASSEAGGSGANVLTF. The full variable domain, completed using reference TRBV2 and TRBJ2-6, is EPEVTQTPSHQVTQMGQEVILRCVPISNHLYFYWYRQILGQKVEFLVSFYNNEISEKSEIFDDQFSVERPDGSNFTLKIRSTKLEDSAMYFCASSEAGGSGANVLTFGAGSRLTVL.

This clonotype was counted only a few times. This sequence joins TRBV20-1 and TRBJ1-2; 7 nucleotides line up with TRBD1. The CDR3 consists of 16 residues. Germline values: CDR1 DFQATT, CDR2 SNEGSKA (reference sequence). J gave up 8 bases and V 0 bases, and 15 bases lay outside the gene matches. CDR3 loop: CSARDRGTDLTGGYTF. The CDR3 DNA reads TGCAGTGCTAGAGATCGAGGGACAGACCTCACTGGGGGCTACACCTTC.

This clonotype appeared many times. The chain carries TRBV7-2 and TRBJ1-1; unclear D gene. V gave up 3 bases and J gave up 5 bases, with 10 bases separating them. The CDR3 length is 13 residues. CDR1 is SGHTA and CDR2 is FQGNSA in the germline V gene. The CDR3 sequence is CASSFDRATEAFF. The DNA of the CDR3 is TGTGCCAGCAGCTTTGATCGGGCAACTGAAGCTTTCTTT.

This clonotype was picked up many times. The chain uses TRBV7-9 and TRBJ2-7; the D is unclear. Germline V gene data show CDR1 as SEHNR and CDR2 as FQNEAQ (reference sequence). CDR3 length: 13 residues. The V end was cut by 4 bases, the J end by 0 bases, with 7 bases between. CDR3 DNA: TGTGCCAGCAGCTCCGAGCTCTCCTACGAGCAGTACTTC. Encoded protein: CASSSELSYEQYF.

This chain joins TRBV7-2 and TRBJ1-2, with D unclear. Germline CDR1 and CDR2: SGHTA and FQGNSA. The length of the CDR3 is 12 residues. Between the trimmed V and J ends, which lost 4 bases and 5 bases, there was a span of 8 bases. The CDR3 here is CASSSVDYGYTF. The CDR3 bases are TGTGCCAGCAGCTCCGTCGATTATGGCTACACCTTC. Full variable domain (missing parts from reference TRBV7-2 and TRBJ1-2): GAGVSQSPSNKVTEKGKDVELRCDPISGHTALYWYRQSLGQGLEFLIYFQGNSAPDKSGLPSDRFSAERTGGSVSTLTIQRTQQEDSAVYLCASSSVDYGYTFGSGTRLTVV.

This clonotype came up many times. V is TRBV12-3 or TRBV12-4 and J is TRBJ2-2; D is unclear. This CDR3 has 15 amino acids. V lost 4 bases, J lost 0 bases, and 9 bases lay in between. The CDR3 sequence: CASSSGRSNTGELFF. For the CDR3, the DNA is TGTGCCAGCAGTTCCGGCAGGTCGAACACCGGGGAGCTGTTTTTT.

This chain joins TRBV29-1 and TRBJ1-2, with unresolved D. The germline V and J ends were trimmed by 6 bases and 2 bases, with 13 bases remaining between them. Germline V gene sequence: CDR1 SQVTM, CDR2 ANQGSEA. The CDR3 covers 13 residues. CDR3 nucleotide sequence: TGCAGCGTGGAACTTGCGAGAAACTATGGCTACACCTTC. Translating gives CSVELARNYGYTF.

This clonotype has just a few counts. The chain has TRBV19 and TRBJ1-1; TRBD1 matches at 8 bases. The CDR3 runs 13 residues. The V gene's germline CDR1 is LNHDA and CDR2 SQIVND (reference sequence). The V gene end was trimmed by 5 bases and the J gene end by 6 bases; junction bases not matched to a gene: 5. CDR3 residues: CASSSHRGAEAFF. The CDR3 nucleotides are TGTGCCAGTAGTTCTCACAGGGGGGCTGAAGCTTTCTTT.

The table lists this clonotype with a few counts. The chain has TRBV7-9 and TRBJ2-1, with TRBD1 matching 8 bases. The CDR3 loop spans 14 amino acids. With 6 bases clipped from V and 5 bases from J, the junction kept 6 bases outside the gene matches. The germline gives CDR1 SEHNR, CDR2 FQNEAQ (reference sequence). The CDR3: CASSRTGRNNEQFF. CDR3 nucleotides: TGTGCCAGCAGTCGGACAGGGAGGAACAATGAGCAGTTCTTC.

The chain links TRBV20-1 to TRBJ1-3; a possible D gene is TRBD1 (5 bases). The CDR3 loop spans 14 amino acids. Germline CDR1 and CDR2: DFQATT and SNEGSKA (reference sequence). V lost 5 bases, J lost 0 bases, and 11 bases lay in between. As DNA, the CDR3 is TGCAGTGCTCGGGACGAAAGCTCTGGAAACACCATATATTTT. Translating gives CSARDESSGNTIYF.

This clonotype was counted many times. This rearrangement joins TRBV7-8 to TRBJ2-5, with 9 nucleotides matching TRBD2. Germline V lookup: CDR1 SGHVS, CDR2 FQNEAQ. The CDR3 is 18 residues long. The ends lost 4 bases at V and 3 bases at J; junction bases unmatched: 15. For the CDR3, the DNA is TGTGCCAGCAGCTCATCTCGTAATAGCGGGGGCTGGGAAGAGACCCAGTACTTC. This translates into CASSSSRNSGGWEETQYF.

The chain couples TRBV19 to TRBJ2-1; 7 bases fit TRBD2. The CDR3 has 15 amino acids. After removal of 2 bases from V and 4 bases from J, the junction contained 5 bases not matched to a gene. Germline V CDR1 and CDR2: LNHDA, SQIVND (reference sequence). As DNA, the CDR3 is TGTGCCAGTAGTATAAGGGCGGGGGTTTACAATGAGCAGTTCTTC. Its translation is CASSIRAGVYNEQFF. Based on the CDR3 plus reference TRBV19 and TRBJ2-1, the full variable domain is DGGITQSPKYLFRKEGQNVTLSCEQNLNHDAMYWYRQDPGQGLRLIYYSQIVNDFQKGDIAEGYSVSREKKESFPLTVTSAQKNPTAFYLCASSIRAGVYNEQFFGPGTRLTVL.